Presented here are 25 T cell receptor beta chains from one specimen sequenced in a study of cytomegalovirus exposure and HLA in healthy donors. The PCR ran on 60 Vbeta and 13 Jbeta primers. This table comes from immunoSEQ multiplex PCR, and its TCRdb copy is limited to in-frame clones, with some not included. The repertoire holds around 220,000 clones, with 60% to 85% as singletons. The material sequenced was PBMCs. The receptors come from a man in his forties in good health and CMV-seronegative.

The V gene is TRBV19, the J gene TRBJ2-7; 7 bases map to TRBD1. After removal of 6 bases from V and 3 bases from J, the junction contained 8 bases not matched to a gene. From germline, CDR1 is LNHDA and CDR2 SQIVND (reference sequence). CDR3 length equals 14 residues. The CDR3 nucleotides are TGTGCCAGTAGCACAGGGGCCAGTTACTACGAGCAGTACTTC. Its translation is CASSTGASYYEQYF.

The CDR3 DNA is TGTGCCAGCAGCTTAGTGGTCTACTACGAGCAGTACTTC. Its protein product is CASSLVVYYEQYF. J is TRBJ2-7 and V is TRBV7-8; D unclear. The CDR3 contains 13 residues. V lost 1 base to trimming and J lost 3 bases, with 7 bases between them. In germline, CDR1 is SGHVS, CDR2 FQNEAQ.

The J gene is TRBJ1-1, the V gene TRBV5-1; 7 nucleotides line up with TRBD1. Looked up from germline, CDR1 is SGHRS and CDR2 is YFSETQ. This CDR3 is 15 amino acids long. V lost 0 bases and J lost 4; bases outside the gene matches: 6. This CDR3 is CASSLGGTVITEAFF. For the CDR3, the DNA is TGCGCCAGCAGCTTGGGGGGGACAGTAATCACTGAAGCTTTCTTT.

The chain uses TRBV18 and TRBJ2-2; possibly TRBD2 for D (5 bases). Germline V gives CDR1 KGHSH, CDR2 LQKENI. The germline V and J ends were trimmed by 1 base and 0 bases, with 9 bases remaining between them. This CDR3 contains 16 residues. CDR3 in amino acids: CASSPRENTNTGELFF. The CDR3 DNA is TGTGCCAGCTCACCACGGGAGAATACGAACACCGGGGAGCTGTTTTTT.

This clone was observed a handful of times. CDR3 protein: CASSITQGVFTEAFF. DNA of the CDR3: TGTGCCAGTAGTATTACTCAGGGGGTGTTCACTGAAGCTTTCTTT. This sequence joins TRBV19 and TRBJ1-1; TRBD1 matches 7 bases. The V gene end was trimmed by 3 bases and the J gene end by 4 bases; junction bases not matched to a gene: 8. The CDR3 has 15 residues. Germline loops: CDR1 LNHDA, CDR2 SQIVND (reference sequence).

This clone appeared once. The chain carries TRBV7-2 and TRBJ1-4; D may be TRBD1 (6 bases). CDR1 and CDR2 from the germline V gene are SGHTA and FQGNSA. This CDR3 is 14 amino acids long. V lost 5 bases and J lost 2, with 9 bases in between. CDR3 nucleotides: TGTGCCAGCAGCCGTGGGGGCACTAATGAAAAACTGTTTTTT. This gives the protein CASSRGGTNEKLFF.

V usage is TRBV27 and J usage is TRBJ2-7, with 10 bases fitting TRBD1. J was trimmed by 1 base and V by 4 bases; bases with no gene match: 1. Germline values: CDR1 MNHEY, CDR2 SMNVEV (reference sequence). The CDR3 spans 14 residues. The CDR3 nucleotides are TGTGCCAGCAGTTGGGACAGGGGTTCCTACGAGCAGTACTTC. Amino acid sequence: CASSWDRGSYEQYF.

The V gene is TRBV6-4, the J gene TRBJ1-2, with 7 bases that match TRBD1. The V gene end was trimmed by 2 bases and the J gene end by 4 bases; junction bases not matched to a gene: 1. Germline CDR1 MRHNA, CDR2 SNTAGT. The CDR3 contains 13 residues. The CDR3: CASSDAGGYGYTF. For the CDR3, the DNA is TGTGCCAGCAGTGACGCAGGGGGCTATGGCTACACCTTC.

The J gene is TRBJ1-1, the V gene TRBV7-3, with 7 bases that match TRBD1. Germline trimming cut 2 bases from V and 5 bases from J; bases unmatched to any gene: 5. Germline CDR1 reads SGHTA; CDR2 reads FQGTGA. CDR3 length: 14 amino acids. The CDR3 region is CASSLARQGTEAFF. CDR3 coding DNA: TGTGCCAGCAGCTTAGCTCGACAGGGAACTGAAGCTTTCTTT.

The CDR3 protein is CASSSGGNQPQHF. DNA for the CDR3: TGTGCCAGCAGCTCAGGGGGAAATCAGCCCCAGCATTTT. This chain joins TRBV7-9 and TRBJ1-5; 7 positions agree with TRBD1. Germline trimming cut 4 bases from V and 4 bases from J; bases unmatched to any gene: 1. CDR1 SEHNR and CDR2 FQNEAQ come from the germline V gene (reference sequence). The CDR3 has 13 residues.

The V and J genes are TRBV5-1 and TRBJ2-7, with TRBD2 matching over 13 bases. Germline loops: CDR1 SGHRS, CDR2 YFSETQ. The V segment lost 4 bases and the J segment 0 bases; nucleotides outside the gene matches: 7. The CDR3 runs 17 residues. The CDR3 is CASSKGLAGQSSYEQYF. DNA for the CDR3: TGCGCCAGCAGCAAGGGACTAGCGGGGCAGAGCTCCTACGAGCAGTACTTC.

This clone turned up a few times. The V and J genes are TRBV9 and TRBJ2-7; TRBD2 matches at 9 bases. V lost 3 bases to trimming and J lost 3 bases; unmatched junction nucleotides: 7. Germline values: CDR1 SGDLS, CDR2 YYNGEE. CDR3 length: 15 residues. In DNA form, the CDR3 reads TGTGCCAGCAGCGCTGTGGCTAGCGGGGTCTACGAGCAGTACTTC. It yields the protein CASSAVASGVYEQYF.

J is TRBJ1-1 and V is TRBV13; 8 bases fit TRBD1. The ends lost 4 bases at V and 5 bases at J; junction bases unmatched: 9. The CDR3 totals 15 residues. Germline CDR1 PRHDT, CDR2 FYEKMQ (reference sequence). CDR3 DNA: TGTGCCAGCAGCTGGGGACAGGACCCATATACTGAAGCTTTCTTT. Amino acids: CASSWGQDPYTEAFF.

This clone was detected a few times. DNA for the CDR3: TGTGCCAGCAGTGAGGAGAAAAACTATGGCTACACCTTC. It specifies CASSEEKNYGYTF. The rearrangement uses TRBV25-1 and TRBJ1-2; D gene ambiguous. Germline CDR1 and CDR2: MGHDK and SYGVNS. Trimming removed 3 bases at V and 2 bases at J, with 7 bases between. The CDR3 extends over 13 amino acids.

This chain connects TRBV4-3 to TRBJ1-5, with a tentative D call TRBD1 (6 bases). CDR3 length equals 15 residues. Trimming pared 0 bases from V and 7 bases from J, leaving 13 bases between. Germline loops: CDR1 LGHNA, CDR2 YSLEER. CDR3 protein: CASSQDKGGGQPQHF. In DNA form, the CDR3 reads TGCGCCAGCAGCCAAGATAAGGGGGGAGGGCAGCCCCAGCATTTT.

This clone occurred a few times. CDR3 protein: CASKERGGGSKNIQYF. The CDR3 nucleotides are TGTGCCAGCAAGGAGCGGGGGGGTGGGTCCAAAAACATTCAGTACTTC. V usage is TRBV2 and J usage is TRBJ2-4; TRBD2 matches at 10 bases. The V gene end was trimmed by 7 bases and the J gene end by 2 bases; junction bases not matched to a gene: 8. Germline V gene lookup returns CDR1 SNHLY and CDR2 FYNNEI. The CDR3 extends over 16 amino acids.

This chain links TRBV5-4 with TRBJ1-4; 8 bases match TRBD1. Germline CDR1 reads SGHNT; CDR2 reads YYREEE (reference sequence). V lost 3 bases, J lost 6 bases, and 13 bases stayed unmatched. The CDR3 totals 17 residues. Written as DNA, the CDR3 is TGTGCCAGCAGCTCAGGAACGAACAGGGGGAAAGATGAAAAACTGTTTTTT. Amino acids: CASSSGTNRGKDEKLFF.

This chain connects TRBV4-1 to TRBJ2-1; 11 bases are a match to TRBD2. The junction had 0 bases not matched to a gene; V was cut back by 2 bases and J by 3 bases. The CDR3 is 15 residues long. The germline gives CDR1 MGHRA, CDR2 YSYEKL. This CDR3 is CASSQLAGGYNEQFF. The CDR3 DNA reads TGCGCCAGCAGCCAACTAGCGGGGGGCTACAATGAGCAGTTCTTC.

The rearrangement joins TRBV5-6 to TRBJ2-2, with no clear D. The CDR3 totals 16 residues. Deletions cut 4 bases from V and 5 bases from J, with 18 bases between. CDR1 SGHDT and CDR2 YYEEEE come from the germline V gene. The CDR3 sequence: CASSPGDVNPTGELFF. The CDR3 bases are TGTGCCAGCAGCCCGGGTGACGTAAACCCAACCGGGGAGCTGTTTTTT.

The chain has TRBV6-1 and TRBJ2-7, with a tentative D call TRBD1 (5 bases). The V end lost 9 bases, the J end lost 3 bases, and 9 bases lay between the germline ends. The germline gives CDR1 MNHNS, CDR2 SASEGT. This CDR3 region has 11 residues. The chain's CDR3 is CASFQGYEQYF. The DNA for the CDR3 is TGTGCCAGTTTTCAGGGCTACGAGCAGTACTTC.

The chain carries TRBV5-1 and TRBJ1-6, with 7 bases that match TRBD1. Trimming took 4 bases from V and 0 from J; bases not matched to a gene: 7. The CDR3 is 17 residues long. Germline CDR1 SGHRS, CDR2 YFSETQ. CDR3 region: CASSAEGQSSYNSPLHF. DNA for the CDR3: TGCGCCAGCAGCGCCGAGGGACAGAGCTCCTATAATTCACCCCTCCACTTT.

The V call is TRBV7-9, the J call TRBJ2-1; 8 bases agree with TRBD1. Trimming cost V 5 bases and J 6 bases; bases outside gene matches: 9. The CDR3 extends over 15 amino acids. The germline gives CDR1 SEHNR, CDR2 FQNEAQ (reference sequence). This CDR3 is CASSPRTGYSNEQFF. Written as DNA, the CDR3 is TGTGCCAGCAGCCCACGGACAGGGTACAGCAATGAGCAGTTCTTC.

V gene TRBV5-1 combines with J gene TRBJ1-1; TRBD1 matches at 9 bases. V was pared by 4 bases and J by 5 bases, with 3 bases of the junction left unmatched. This CDR3 spans 13 amino acids. CDR1 and CDR2 (germline): SGHRS, YFSETQ. The CDR3 DNA sequence: TGCGCCAGCAGCGGGACAGGGAGTACTGAAGCTTTCTTT. Its protein is CASSGTGSTEAFF.

The rearrangement joins TRBV14 to TRBJ2-3; 9 nucleotides agree with TRBD1. The CDR3 consists of 15 residues. Germline V gene sequence: CDR1 SGHDN, CDR2 FVKESK. V trimming: 5 bases; J trimming: 7 bases; junction bases outside the gene matches: 10. The CDR3 protein is CASSGTRDRVYTQYF. The CDR3 region has the DNA TGTGCCAGCAGCGGCACCCGGGACAGGGTTTATACGCAGTATTTT.

This clone was counted a single time. This chain uses TRBV2 with TRBJ2-2, with 7 nucleotides matching TRBD1. Germline V gene lookup returns CDR1 SNHLY and CDR2 FYNNEI. V dropped 6 bases and J dropped 0; count of bases not matched to a gene: 4. The CDR3 is made up of 15 amino acids. This chain's CDR3 is CASSRDSANTGELFF. The CDR3 DNA reads TGTGCCAGCAGCCGGGACAGCGCGAACACCGGGGAGCTGTTTTTT.